This T cell receptor (beta chain) was identified during a study of blood T cell repertoires in COVID-19. Study context: COVID-19 samples, acute and convalescent, were from the United States, Italy and Spain. Sources were T cells, B-cell-depleted T cells, or PBMCs; the material itself was cDNA or gDNA.

The V gene lost 0 bases and the J gene lost 6 bases, with 12 bases spanning the gap. This CDR3 has 14 residues. Germline V CDR1 and CDR2: SGHTS, YDEGEE. Repertoires were generated with immunoSEQ multiplex PCR, while TCRdb's copy carries only in-frame clones and drops some. The data contain some 150,000 clones, around 87% of them singletons. The sample was peripheral blood. The rearrangement joins TRBV5-8 to TRBJ1-2, with D possibly TRBD1 on 5 matching bases. The receptor was derived from a middle-aged woman with acute or convalescent COVID-19. The CDR3: CASSLGDRFDGYTF. DNA for the CDR3: TGTGCCAGCAGCTTGGGTGACAGATTCGATGGCTACACCTTC.